The clone carrying this T cell receptor (beta chain) was observed a handful of times. Its cognate antigen is unknown. Exposure to brentuximab vedotin varied, and each patient had relapsed following autologous stem cell transplantation. Complete response, partial response or progressive disease were the best responses. This table comes from immunoSEQ multiplex PCR, and its TCRdb copy is limited to in-frame clones, with some not included. The sample carries approximately 36,000 clones, approximately 69% recorded once. The data belong to a study of PD-1 blockade in classical Hodgkin lymphoma. Findings and caveats of the study: It was among complete responders that baseline diversity resembled that of newly diagnosed patients.

This material consisted of peripheral blood mononuclear cells (PBMCs), taken before the second cycle of nivolumab. This sequence originates from a human donor with classical Hodgkin lymphoma.

Here the CDR3 DNA reads TGTGCCAGCAGTTACTCCCCAGGGCTTAACACTGAAGCTTTCTTT. Translated: CASSYSPGLNTEAFF. The chain employs TRBV6-6 and TRBJ1-1; a possible D gene is TRBD1 (5 bases). Germline lookup yields CDR1 MNHNY and CDR2 SVGAGI (reference sequence). The CDR3 is 15 residues long. V was pared by 0 bases and J by 2 bases, with 10 bases between.